This entry lists 11 T cell receptor beta chains sequenced from one sample in a study of T cells in Graves' hyperthyroidism and ophthalmopathy. TCR beta CDR3 region amplification was performed from RNA transcripts. HTBI primers were employed in a first-round RT-PCR of the TCR CDR3. One entry per CDR3 protein results from TCRdb running MiXCR on the multiplex PCR reads. The table has hundreds of thousands of distinct CDR3 sequences, around 13% seen once. What was sequenced was blood. The source of these receptors is a woman under 40 with Graves' hyperthyroidism that later progressed to Graves' ophthalmopathy.

The rearrangement uses TRBV20-1 and TRBJ2-3; D is uncertain. Germline CDR1 is DFQATT and CDR2 is SNEGSKA (reference sequence). Trimming shortened V by 4 bases and J by 0 bases, and 5 bases separated the two germline ends. The CDR3 runs to 12 residues. CDR3 coding DNA: TGCAGTGCTAAGTCAAGCACAGATACGCAGTATTTT. It specifies CSAKSSTDTQYF.

There are many counts of this clonotype. The chain has TRBV20-1 and TRBJ2-1, with D perhaps matching TRBD2 (6 bases). Trimming stripped 6 bases from V and 12 bases from J, with 15 bases between. Germline CDR1 reads DFQATT; CDR2 reads SNEGSKA (reference sequence). This CDR3 contains 11 residues. CDR3: CSAEAGLGQFF. Written as DNA, the CDR3 is TGCAGTGCCGAGGCGGGATTAGGGCAGTTCTTC.

This clonotype has a count of ten or more. The rearrangement links TRBV20-1 to TRBJ2-5; D remains ambiguous. The CDR3 is made up of 14 amino acids. Germline lookup yields CDR1 DFQATT and CDR2 SNEGSKA (reference sequence). The V end lost 0 bases, the J end lost 2 bases, and 10 bases lay between the germline ends. The CDR3 protein is CSARDADGQETQYF. Here the CDR3 DNA reads TGCAGTGCTAGAGACGCGGACGGGCAAGAGACCCAGTACTTC.

For this clonotype: This CDR3 fails to terminate in the conserved phenylalanine or tryptophan, so it likely reflects a read error. The chain employs TRBV20-1 and TRBJ1-2; TRBD1 might be the D (6 bases). The CDR3 runs to 13 residues. Germline loops: CDR1 DFQATT, CDR2 SNEGSKA (reference sequence). With 5 bases removed from V and 8 bases from J, the gap between germline ends came to 18 bases. CDR3 sequence: CSASHDRLNGYTL. The CDR3 coding sequence is TGCAGTGCTTCCCACGACAGGTTGAACGGCTACACCCTC.

V gene TRBV7-8 combines with J gene TRBJ2-2, with 9 positions matching TRBD2. Trimming cost V 3 bases and J 7 bases; bases outside gene matches: 12. Germline assignment: CDR1 SGHVS and CDR2 FQNEAQ. The CDR3 loop spans 17 amino acids. The chain's CDR3 is CASSLVSREGIVGELFF. The CDR3 nucleotides read TGTGCCAGCAGCTTGGTTTCGCGGGAGGGAATAGTCGGGGAGCTGTTTTTT.

The chain is built from TRBV20-1 and TRBJ1-5, with a possible D match to TRBD1 (5 bases). This CDR3 has 15 residues. Germline values: CDR1 DFQATT, CDR2 SNEGSKA (reference sequence). V gave up 0 bases and J gave up 2 bases, with 11 bases separating them. DNA for the CDR3: TGCAGTGCTAGAGATCGGCAGGGTGGCAATCAGCCCCAGCATTTT. It translates to CSARDRQGGNQPQHF.

This clonotype was seen many times. The chain combines TRBV7-3 with TRBJ2-3; possible D gene TRBD2, 5 bases. V lost 5 bases, J lost 1 base, and 13 bases lay in between. The CDR3 has 15 amino acids. Germline CDR1 SGHTA, CDR2 FQGTGA. For the CDR3, the DNA is TGTGCCAGCAGCCCCTCAGGACTTCGCACAGATACGCAGTATTTT. Translated: CASSPSGLRTDTQYF.

V and J are TRBV2 and TRBJ2-7; 9 bases are shared with TRBD1. The CDR3 spans 16 residues. Losses at the gene ends were 5 bases for V and 1 base for J; bases not matched to a gene: 9. CDR1 is SNHLY and CDR2 is FYNNEI in the germline V gene. The CDR3 sequence is CASSWDTGQGSYEQYF. The CDR3 nucleotides are TGTGCCAGCAGTTGGGATACGGGACAGGGATCCTACGAGCAGTACTTC.

V is TRBV13 and J is TRBJ1-1; D unclear. The V gene's germline CDR1 is PRHDT and CDR2 FYEKMQ (reference sequence). The CDR3 totals 14 residues. V lost 0 bases and J lost 1, with 6 bases in between. The CDR3 nucleotides are TGTGCCAGCAGCTTAGGAGGGAAGAACACTGAAGCTTTCTTT. This encodes CASSLGGKNTEAFF.

This rearrangement joins TRBV30 to TRBJ2-3, with 12 bases lining up with TRBD2. The CDR3 totals 14 residues. The J segment lost 4 bases and the V segment lost 7 bases, leaving 6 bases of the junction unmatched. Per germline, CDR1 GTSNPN and CDR2 SVGIG (reference sequence). CDR3 protein: CALTSGRGADTQYF. CDR3 nucleotides: TGTGCCTTGACTAGCGGGAGAGGGGCAGATACGCAGTATTTT. The variable domain in full, with the rest retrieved from reference TRBV30 and TRBJ2-3, is SQTIHQWPATLVQPVGSPLSLECTVEGTSNPNLYWYRQAAGRGLQLLFYSVGIGQISSEVPQNLSASRPQDRQFILSSKKLLLSDSGFYLCALTSGRGADTQYFGPGTRLTVL.

This clonotype was recorded at least ten times. The chain couples TRBV18 to TRBJ2-3; D is possibly TRBD1 or TRBD2 (5 bases each). CDR1 and CDR2 (germline): KGHSH, LQKENI. Between the trimmed V and J ends, which lost 3 bases and 1 base, there was a span of 14 bases. The CDR3 loop spans 16 amino acids. Here the CDR3 reads CASSPIGGGGTDTQYF. The CDR3, as DNA: TGTGCCAGCTCACCGATCGGTGGGGGAGGCACAGATACGCAGTATTTT.